A selection of T cell receptor beta chains follows, all from one sample in a study of blood T cells in healthy people across ages. TCRdb re-called the 5' RACE reads through MiXCR, storing one row per CDR3 protein. The table includes about 930,000 distinct CDR3 sequences, about 27% detected once. These records were also assigned to another study, of T cells of mothers and their children.

The sample was blood. The receptors shown here come from a woman aged 40 to 55 in good health. Both conserved end residues are part of each CDR3. A D gene is named only where the DNA matches it firmly. Clone sizes are given selectively: once, few, many, or a class where the clone is expanded.

J: TRBJ2-7; size: .; V: TRBV18; D: .; DNA: TGTGCCAGCTCGCCAAACAGGTTTGAGCAGTACTTC; CDR3: CASSPNRFEQYF
J: TRBJ2-5; size: .; V: TRBV6-2/TRBV6-3; D: TRBD2; DNA: TGTGCCAGCAGTGAATGGGCTAGCGGGCAGTACTTC; CDR3: CASSEWASGQYF
J: TRBJ1-6; size: few; V: TRBV20-1; D: .; DNA: TGCAGTGCTAGAGTTCTCCTCGGTTCACCCCTCCACTTT; CDR3: CSARVLLGSPLHF
J: TRBJ2-7; size: many; V: TRBV7-9; D: .; DNA: TGTGCCAGCAGCTTAGATGTGGGGGGTAACGAGCAGTACTTC; CDR3: CASSLDVGGNEQYF
J: TRBJ1-2; size: few; V: TRBV12-3/TRBV12-4; D: .; DNA: TGTGCCAGCAGCTTAATCGGAGGAATTGGCTACACCTTC; CDR3: CASSLIGGIGYTF
J: TRBJ2-7; size: .; V: TRBV2; D: .; DNA: TGTGCCAGCAGTCTTTCTCTTGGGCCGAGCTCCTACGAGCAGTACTTC; CDR3: CASSLSLGPSSYEQYF
J: TRBJ1-5; size: .; V: TRBV12-3/TRBV12-4; D: TRBD1; DNA: TGTGCCAGCAGTTTAAGGACAGGGGGCCGGAGCAATCAGCCCCAGCATTTT; CDR3: CASSLRTGGRSNQPQHF
J: TRBJ1-2; size: .; V: TRBV7-2; D: TRBD1; DNA: TGTGCCAGCAGCTTAGGAGGACAGGGGGTTAATGGCTACACCTTC; CDR3: CASSLGGQGVNGYTF
J: TRBJ2-7; size: many; V: TRBV7-2; D: .; DNA: TGTGCCAGCAGCTTAGCGGCCCGGACCTACGAGCAGTACTTC; CDR3: CASSLAARTYEQYF
J: TRBJ2-5; size: few; V: TRBV7-2; D: .; DNA: TGTGCCAGCAGCTTTGGTGGGGGGACCGGAGAGACCCAGTACTTC; CDR3: CASSFGGGTGETQYF
J: TRBJ2-5; size: few; V: TRBV29-1; D: .; DNA: TGCAGCGTTGAACGGGGGCAGCAAGAGACCCAGTACTTC; CDR3: CSVERGQQETQYF
J: TRBJ1-6; size: few; V: TRBV12-3/TRBV12-4; D: .; DNA: TGTGCCAGCAGTTTAGCTTGGCGGGGGGCCTATAATTCACCCCTCCACTTT; CDR3: CASSLAWRGAYNSPLHF
J: TRBJ1-2; size: .; V: TRBV7-9; D: .; DNA: TGTGCCAGCAGCTTAGCTGAAGTTGGAATCCTGGATGGCTACACCTTC; CDR3: CASSLAEVGILDGYTF
J: TRBJ2-1; size: once; V: TRBV6-2/TRBV6-3; D: TRBD2; DNA: TGTGCCAGCAGAACTACTAGCGACTGGGTCAATGAGCAGTTCTTC; CDR3: CASRTTSDWVNEQFF
J: TRBJ2-1; size: .; V: TRBV6-5; D: .; DNA: TGTGCCAGCAGTCCAGCGGCGTTAACCTACAATGAGCAGTTCTTC; CDR3: CASSPAALTYNEQFF
J: TRBJ1-2; size: few; V: TRBV5-5; D: .; DNA: TGTGCCAGCAGCACGAGACAAGCATCTAACTATGGCTACACCTTC; CDR3: CASSTRQASNYGYTF
J: TRBJ2-1; size: .; V: TRBV27; D: .; DNA: TGTGCCAGCAGTTTTTGGGACCAGGGCGATGAGCAGTTCTTC; CDR3: CASSFWDQGDEQFF
J: TRBJ2-5; size: many; V: TRBV10-3; D: TRBD2; DNA: TGTGCCGTCTCTACTAGCGGGGCTCCACAAGAGACCCAGTACTTC; CDR3: CAVSTSGAPQETQYF
J: TRBJ2-3; size: .; V: TRBV20-1; D: .; DNA: TGCAGTGCTAGTCCCGGCACGGACCTGGATACGCAGTATTTT; CDR3: CSASPGTDLDTQYF
J: TRBJ2-7; size: .; V: TRBV27; D: .; DNA: TGTGCCAGAAGTCAATCCTACGAGCAGTACTTC; CDR3: CARSQSYEQYF
J: TRBJ1-5; size: .; V: TRBV6-6; D: .; DNA: TGTGCCAGCAGTTATGACCGGGGGCGGCAGCCCCAGCATTTT; CDR3: CASSYDRGRQPQHF
J: TRBJ2-7; size: many; V: TRBV20-1; D: TRBD2; DNA: TGCAGTGCTAGAGGACTAGCGGAGGGGGAGCAGTACTTC; CDR3: CSARGLAEGEQYF
J: TRBJ1-5; size: .; V: TRBV7-7; D: TRBD1; DNA: TGTGCTAGCAGCCCTCCGACAGGGTATAGCAATCAGCCCCAGCATTTT; CDR3: CASSPPTGYSNQPQHF
J: TRBJ1-4; size: .; V: TRBV29-1; D: .; DNA: TGCAGCGTATCCGGGATAGATAAACTGGGCCGGTTTTTT; CDR3: CSVSGIDKLGRFF
J: TRBJ2-7; size: many; V: TRBV11-3; D: TRBD2; DNA: TGTGCCAGCAGCTTAGATTCCGAGCGGGGGGTCTACGAGCAGTACTTC; CDR3: CASSLDSERGVYEQYF
J: TRBJ2-2; size: .; V: TRBV13; D: .; DNA: TGTGCCAGCAGCTCGGGACGAAACACCGGGGAGCTGTTTTTT; CDR3: CASSSGRNTGELFF
J: TRBJ2-5; size: many; V: TRBV2; D: TRBD1; DNA: TGTGCCAGCAGCCGAGTCGGACAGGGGGCAGTGACCCAGTACTTC; CDR3: CASSRVGQGAVTQYF